This passage covers 20 T cell receptor beta chains from one sample sequenced in a study of T cells in Graves' hyperthyroidism and ophthalmopathy. RNA transcripts were the template for amplifying TCR beta CDR3 regions. First-round RT-PCR targeting the TCR CDR3 was performed with the HTBI primer set. TCRdb processed the multiplex PCR reads anew with MiXCR; each CDR3 protein has one entry. The data show 150,000 to 200,000 distinct CDR3 sequences, with about a sixth seen just once and 25% to 35% held by the top ten. The source material was blood. The receptors here all came from a woman aged 45-60 years with Graves' hyperthyroidism.

This chain uses TRBV3-1 with TRBJ1-5, with D possibly being TRBD1 (6 bases). Germline CDR1 reads LGHDT; CDR2 reads YNNKEL (reference sequence). V was shortened by 0 bases and J by 4 bases, with 16 bases between the two germline ends. This CDR3 contains 17 residues. Here the CDR3 DNA reads TGTGCCAGCAGCCAAGAGAGGCCGGGCAGGGGAAATCAGCCCCAGCATTTT. This encodes CASSQERPGRGNQPQHF.

This clonotype has a count of ten or more. V usage is TRBV12-3 or TRBV12-4 and J usage is TRBJ2-5; 7 nucleotides align to TRBD2. CDR3 length: 14 residues. After removal of 6 bases from V and 7 bases from J, the junction contained 11 bases not matched to a gene. CDR3 nucleotides: TGTGCCAGCAGCCCGGGGGGATCGGGGGGGACCCAGTACTTC. This sequence encodes CASSPGGSGGTQYF.

This clonotype was found many times. The CDR3 DNA is TGTGCCAGCAGTGCTGACGGGCCGGGCGGGGAGCTGTTTTTT. This codes for CASSADGPGGELFF. V usage is TRBV2 and J usage is TRBJ2-2, with D unclear. The CDR3 sequence is 14 residues long. Trimming shortened V by 4 bases and J by 7 bases, and 13 bases separated the two germline ends. Germline V lookup: CDR1 SNHLY, CDR2 FYNNEI.

This clonotype appeared many times. The chain joins TRBV9 to TRBJ2-5; 9 bases map to TRBD2. Germline assignment: CDR1 SGDLS and CDR2 YYNGEE. The CDR3 contains 17 residues. V lost 1 base and J lost 1; bases outside the gene matches: 8. CDR3 nucleotides: TGTGCCAGCAGCGTAAGAGGGGGAGCGGGGGGCCAAGAGACCCAGTACTTC. This translates into CASSVRGGAGGQETQYF.

The table lists this clonotype with a few counts. In DNA form, the CDR3 reads TGCGCCAGCAGCTCTGGGACTAGCTCCTCGAATACGCAGTATTTT. Protein product: CASSSGTSSSNTQYF. The chain recombines TRBV5-1 with TRBJ2-3; the match to TRBD2 covers 9 bases. CDR1 and CDR2 from the germline V gene are SGHRS and YFSETQ. The CDR3 runs to 15 residues. With 3 bases clipped from V and 7 bases from J, the junction kept 9 bases outside the gene matches.

The chain uses TRBV5-4 and TRBJ2-2, with TRBD1 matching over 7 bases. From germline, CDR1 is SGHNT and CDR2 YYREEE (reference sequence). V lost 5 bases to trimming and J lost 4 bases; unmatched junction nucleotides: 11. The CDR3 spans 16 residues. CDR3 coding DNA: TGTGCCAGCAGTTCCCCGACAGGGCGGGCCACCGGGGAGCTGTTTTTT. Protein product: CASSSPTGRATGELFF.

The chain carries TRBV5-6 and TRBJ2-2, with D possibly called TRBD1 or TRBD2 (5 bases each). V lost 3 bases and J lost 4, with 22 bases in between. CDR1 is SGHDT and CDR2 is YYEEEE in the germline V gene. The CDR3 consists of 18 residues. The CDR3 nucleotides are TGTGCCAGCAGCTGGTTTGGCCTGAGCGGAAGGGGCACCGGGGAGCTGTTTTTT. Translated, it gives CASSWFGLSGRGTGELFF.

This clonotype was seen ten or more times. The chain has TRBV6-1 and TRBJ2-4, with D perhaps TRBD2 (7 bases). CDR3 length: 15 amino acids. V shed 10 bases and J shed 0 bases, with 16 bases lying between them. Germline V lookup: CDR1 MNHNS, CDR2 SASEGT. CDR3 in amino acids: CATRPGGLAKNIQYF. For the CDR3, the DNA is TGTGCCACCCGGCCGGGGGGCCTAGCCAAAAACATTCAGTACTTC.

This chain joins TRBV9 and TRBJ2-3; 10 nucleotides match TRBD1. The CDR3 loop spans 15 amino acids. J was trimmed by 1 base and V by 4 bases; bases with no gene match: 3. CDR1 and CDR2 from the germline V gene are SGDLS and YYNGEE. The CDR3 sequence is CASSRDRGGTDTQYF. In DNA, the CDR3 is TGTGCCAGCAGCCGGGACAGGGGTGGCACAGATACGCAGTATTTT.

This clonotype was seen ten or more times. The rearrangement uses TRBV2 and TRBJ1-3; no clear D gene. The CDR3 has 16 residues. Germline lookup yields CDR1 SNHLY and CDR2 FYNNEI. V lost 2 bases and J 0 bases, leaving 11 bases between the germline ends. The CDR3 bases are TGTGCCAGCAGTGAAAACTTCCAGAGCTCTGGAAACACCATATATTTT. It yields the protein CASSENFQSSGNTIYF. The whole variable domain, filled in from reference TRBV2 and TRBJ1-3, reads EPEVTQTPSHQVTQMGQEVILRCVPISNHLYFYWYRQILGQKVEFLVSFYNNEISEKSEIFDDQFSVERPDGSNFTLKIRSTKLEDSAMYFCASSENFQSSGNTIYFGEGSWLTVV.

At least ten counts were recorded for this clonotype. This chain uses TRBV5-1 with TRBJ1-2; D not resolved. From germline, CDR1 is SGHRS and CDR2 YFSETQ. The V end lost 1 base, the J end lost 4 bases, and 5 bases lay between the germline ends. The CDR3 runs to 12 residues. The CDR3 sequence: CASSLSGYGYTF. The CDR3 DNA is TGCGCCAGCAGCTTGTCCGGCTATGGCTACACCTTC.

This clonotype was counted ten times or more. V is TRBV28 and J is TRBJ2-7; D gene uncertain. Germline V CDR1 and CDR2: MDHEN, SYDVKM. V lost 6 bases, J lost 5 bases, and 11 bases lay in between. This CDR3 comprises 12 residues. CDR3: CASSSLPHEQYF. CDR3 coding DNA: TGTGCCAGCAGCTCTCTTCCCCACGAGCAGTACTTC.

This clonotype was detected ten times or more. The V and J genes are TRBV6-1 and TRBJ2-3; 10 nucleotides align to TRBD1. This CDR3 contains 15 residues. Trimming cost V 7 bases and J 7 bases; bases outside gene matches: 11. Germline-derived CDR1 and CDR2 are MNHNS and SASEGT. The CDR3 DNA follows: TGTGCCAGCATCTCGGACAGGGGGATCAGGCATACGCAGTATTTT. This encodes CASISDRGIRHTQYF.

In its sample, this clonotype was seen many times. The chain carries TRBV10-3 and TRBJ2-7; D gene uncertain. Trimming took 10 bases from V and 2 from J, leaving 12 bases between them. The CDR3 runs 12 residues. The germline CDR1 and CDR2 sequences are ENHRY and SYGVKD. This CDR3 is CATSDGPYEQYF. The CDR3 DNA reads as TGTGCCACCTCGGACGGGCCCTACGAGCAGTACTTC.

This clonotype was seen repeatedly, ten times or more. This chain's CDR3 is CASSLSGTPPYEQYF. The CDR3, as DNA: TGTGCCAGCAGTTTATCCGGGACACCCCCCTACGAGCAGTACTTC. The chain is built from TRBV28 and TRBJ2-7; a weak D match, TRBD1 (6 bases). Germline CDR1 is MDHEN and CDR2 is SYDVKM. The germline V and J ends were trimmed by 1 base and 2 bases, with 12 bases remaining between them. CDR3 length: 15 amino acids.

V usage is TRBV4-1 and J usage is TRBJ2-2; 7 nucleotides match TRBD1. This CDR3 is 16 amino acids long. The J segment lost 4 bases and the V segment lost 0 bases, leaving 5 bases of the junction unmatched. The germline gives CDR1 MGHRA, CDR2 YSYEKL. CDR3 in amino acids: CASSQDFPGGTGELFF. As DNA, the CDR3 is TGCGCCAGCAGCCAAGACTTCCCAGGGGGCACCGGGGAGCTGTTTTTT.

This clonotype was counted only a few times. The V and J genes are TRBV9 and TRBJ2-2; 8 bases match TRBD2. The CDR3 totals 14 residues. The V segment lost 6 bases and the J segment 3 bases; nucleotides outside the gene matches: 4. The V gene's germline CDR1 is SGDLS and CDR2 YYNGEE. The CDR3: CASTAGGYTGELFF. The CDR3 DNA reads as TGTGCCAGCACGGCGGGGGGCTACACCGGGGAGCTGTTTTTT.

This clonotype was recorded many times. The V and J genes are TRBV6-1 and TRBJ2-2; 9 nucleotides agree with TRBD1. Germline V gene lookup returns CDR1 MNHNS and CDR2 SASEGT. V lost 6 bases and J lost 4; bases outside the gene matches: 3. The CDR3 loop spans 14 amino acids. CDR3 sequence reads: CASRGDRATGELFF. CDR3 bases: TGTGCCAGCAGGGGGGACAGGGCCACCGGGGAGCTGTTTTTT.

This clonotype was detected ten times or more. V and J are TRBV6-2 or TRBV6-3 and TRBJ2-1; no clear D gene. CDR3 length equals 13 residues. CDR1 is MNHEY and CDR2 is SVGEGT in the germline V gene. V gave up 1 base and J gave up 4 bases, with 5 bases separating them. The CDR3 reads CASSYFRYNEQFF. The CDR3 nucleotides are TGTGCCAGCAGTTACTTCAGATACAATGAGCAGTTCTTC.

Details on this clonotype: One junction end disagrees with the germline gene, perhaps due to a read error. The rearrangement links TRBV6-1 to TRBJ1-2, with 8 bases fitting TRBD1. Germline CDR1 and CDR2: MNHNS and SASEGT. The CDR3 totals 16 residues. The CDR3 bases are TGTGCCAGCAGTGCAGTTAACAGGGGGTTGGACTATGGCCACACCTTC. Protein product: CASSAVNRGLDYGHTF.